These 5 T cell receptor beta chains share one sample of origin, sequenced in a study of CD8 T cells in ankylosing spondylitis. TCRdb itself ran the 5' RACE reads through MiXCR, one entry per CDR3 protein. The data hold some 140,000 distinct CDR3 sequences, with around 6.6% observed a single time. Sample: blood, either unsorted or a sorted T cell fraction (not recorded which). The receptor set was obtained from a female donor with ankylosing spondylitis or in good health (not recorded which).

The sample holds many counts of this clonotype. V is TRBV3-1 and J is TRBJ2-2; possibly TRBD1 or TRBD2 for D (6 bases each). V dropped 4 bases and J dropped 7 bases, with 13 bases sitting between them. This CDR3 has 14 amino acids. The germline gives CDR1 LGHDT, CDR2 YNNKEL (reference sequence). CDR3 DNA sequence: TGTGCCAGCAGCCGGGGGGCTAGTGACGGGGAGCTGTTTTTT. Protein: CASSRGASDGELFF.

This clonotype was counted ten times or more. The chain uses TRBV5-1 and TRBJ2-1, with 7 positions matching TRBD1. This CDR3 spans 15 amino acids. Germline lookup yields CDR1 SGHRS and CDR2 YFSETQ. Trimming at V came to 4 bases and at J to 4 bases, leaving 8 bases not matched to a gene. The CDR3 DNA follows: TGCGCCAGCAGCCTGTCGGGACAGCTATACAATGAGCAGTTCTTC. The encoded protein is CASSLSGQLYNEQFF.

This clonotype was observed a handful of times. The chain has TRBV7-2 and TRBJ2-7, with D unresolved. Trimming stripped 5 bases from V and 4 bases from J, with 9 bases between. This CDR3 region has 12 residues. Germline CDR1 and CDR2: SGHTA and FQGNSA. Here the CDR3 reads CASSTVPYEQYF. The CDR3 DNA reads TGTGCCAGCAGCACGGTCCCATACGAGCAGTACTTC.

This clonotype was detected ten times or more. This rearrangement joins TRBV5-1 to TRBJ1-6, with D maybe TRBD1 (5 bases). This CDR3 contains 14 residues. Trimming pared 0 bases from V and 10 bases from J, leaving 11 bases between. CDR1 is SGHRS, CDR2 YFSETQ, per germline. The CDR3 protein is CASSLDGGKSPLHF. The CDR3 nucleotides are TGCGCCAGCAGCTTGGATGGGGGAAAATCACCCCTCCACTTT.

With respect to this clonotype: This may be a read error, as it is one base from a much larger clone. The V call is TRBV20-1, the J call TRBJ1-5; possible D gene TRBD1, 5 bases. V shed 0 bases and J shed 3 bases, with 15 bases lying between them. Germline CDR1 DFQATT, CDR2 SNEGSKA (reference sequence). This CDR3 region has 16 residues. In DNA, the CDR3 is TGCAGTGCTAGAGACGAAGGAGAAGGGACCAATCAGCCCCAGCATTTT. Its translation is CSARDEGEGTNQPQHF.